The sequence of this TCR beta chain was determined in a study of T cell responses to AZD1222 COVID-19 vaccine. Generated by immunoSEQ multiplex PCR, the TCRdb table keeps only in-frame clones and is missing some. The table has around 140,000 clones, roughly 90% seen once. Germline CDR1 is MDHEN and CDR2 is SYDVKM. The V gene end was trimmed by 1 base and the J gene end by 6 bases; junction bases not matched to a gene: 1. This CDR3 region has 14 residues. The J gene is TRBJ1-1, the V gene TRBV28, with 11 bases identical to TRBD1. Sequencing used peripheral blood, obtained on day 0 of AZD1222 vaccination. The TCR originated in an adult in good health. CDR3 in DNA: TGTGCCAGCAGTTTATTGGGACAGGGGGCTGAAGCTTTCTTT. Its protein is CASSLLGQGAEAFF.